This T cell receptor beta chain was obtained from a study of beta chain features in type 1 diabetes. About the study: Healthy donors, compared against patients, showed similar age, gender and cell yields. General study points: High-TCR-expressing cells could be over-represented by cDNA sequencing. Any PCR bias toward short templates would affect both groups alike. Individuals with type 1 diabetes displayed fewer insertions and more deletions at VDJ junctions.

cDNA synthesis used the whole RNA isolate, giving expressed TCRB sequences. The repertoire was sequenced with immunoSEQ multiplex PCR; TCRdb's copy has only in-frame clones and lacks some. The sample consists of roughly 140,000 clones, 11% of them appearing once. In the case of this clone: The antigen is unknown.

There are 18 residues in the CDR3. V gave up 0 bases and J gave up 5 bases; unmatched junction bases: 12. Germline V gene lookup returns CDR1 LGHNA and CDR2 YNFKEQ. The genes are TRBV4-2 and TRBJ2-4; 8 nucleotides match TRBD1. The sample taken for sequencing was central memory CD4+ T cells from blood. This TCR came from a man aged 18 to 30 in good health. The CDR3 sequence: CASSQDPGGDPLENIQYF. The CDR3 DNA reads as TGTGCCAGCAGCCAAGATCCAGGGGGCGATCCCCTCGAAAACATTCAGTACTTC.